These T cell receptor beta chains were read from a single sample in a study of T cell responses to AZD1222 COVID-19 vaccine. Clones were read by immunoSEQ multiplex PCR, and TCRdb kept only the in-frame ones, dropping some. The data hold about 180,000 clones, with 94% observed a single time. Sequenced here: peripheral blood, sampled 28 days after the second AZD1222 dose. These receptors originate from an adult who received the AZD1222 COVID-19 vaccine. Both conserved end residues are trimmed from each CDR3. Fields, in order: V gene, CDR3 protein.

TRBV7-9 | ASSLTAAYNEQF
TRBV28 | ASSLKGGYGYT
TRBV28 | ASRGETQY
TRBV19 | ASSVSPGTLGYT
TRBV2 | ASSERRSAGANVLT
TRBV19 | ASSILGSRQDTQY
TRBV7-2 | ASSLVGTVSTDTQY
TRBV28 | ASSLQWTSGKRRTGELF
TRBV4-1 | ASSQAAFLVGNTIY
TRBV30 | AWSDGGGARAF
TRBV6-2/TRBV6-3 | ASSYPVPSPTRLLSTYEQY
TRBV11-2 | ASSLSGRRETQY
TRBV28 | ASSLYGTAYTEAF
TRBV28 | ASSSLFQGMGPYNEQF
TRBV6-2/TRBV6-3 | ASSSPGPYNSPLH
TRBV3-1/TRBV3-2 | ASSNTARNEKLF
TRBV24-1 | ATSDFKDGYT
TRBV9 | ASSVGDFGGYT
TRBV21-1 | ASSEGRSSGANVLT
TRBV30 | AWSVTGMNTEAF
TRBV19 | ASSSDPSRYFH
TRBV21-1 | ASSIDLMRPPPLAHEQY
TRBV9 | ASSAPRDRGQTGELF
TRBV9 | ASSVGPSMDTEAF
TRBV29-1 | SVEDAYSLGRGYGYT
TRBV14 | ASSQELGIAGGPIDEQF
TRBV19 | ASTPRDRVGLAKNIQY
TRBV7-9 | ASRMGLNTEAF
TRBV6-5 | ASSYARRGVAGEQY
TRBV11-1 | ASSFQGRNEQF
TRBV19 | ASSRTSGYEQY
TRBV10-3 | AIGTGYGYT
TRBV6-2/TRBV6-3 | ASSYLRSTNEKLF
TRBV20-1 | SASLLGKAF
TRBV29-1 | SLVAGSRNEQF
TRBV5-6 | ASSHGTARNTEAF
TRBV15 | ATSRDPTRNTIY
TRBV28 | ASSLQNTEAF
TRBV5-1 | ASSLDGDRGARSGELF
TRBV10-3 | AISDQSKSDSYEQY
TRBV5-1 | ASSQGGRPDGYT
TRBV7-2 | ASSLDFPGAF
TRBV3-1/TRBV3-2 | ASSRRGGTDTQY
TRBV15 | ATSRVKGRNEKLF
TRBV19 | ASSYFYPVNTGELF
TRBV15 | ATSTGFFSSPLH
TRBV7-3 | ASSLKLETEAF
TRBV4-2 | ASSQGGPLSYNSPLH
TRBV7-9 | ASSLETVSQPQH
TRBV5-5 | ASSLGQSFYEQY
TRBV6-5 | ASSYSTANYGYT
TRBV18 | ASSPTSGRPGELF
TRBV9 | ASSAFNEQF
TRBV19 | ASRKGQVSQETQY